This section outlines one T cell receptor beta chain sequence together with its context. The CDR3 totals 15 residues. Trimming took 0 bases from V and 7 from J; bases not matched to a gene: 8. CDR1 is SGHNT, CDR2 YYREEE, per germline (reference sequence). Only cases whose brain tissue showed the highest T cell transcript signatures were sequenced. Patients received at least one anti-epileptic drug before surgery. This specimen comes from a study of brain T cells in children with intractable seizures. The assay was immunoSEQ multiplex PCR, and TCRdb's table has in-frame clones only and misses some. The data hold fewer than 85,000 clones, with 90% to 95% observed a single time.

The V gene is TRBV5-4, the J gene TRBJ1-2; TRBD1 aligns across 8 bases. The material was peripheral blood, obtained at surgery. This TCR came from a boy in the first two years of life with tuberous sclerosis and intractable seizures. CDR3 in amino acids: CASSLDRGTIFGYTF. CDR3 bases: TGTGCCAGCAGCTTGGACAGGGGGACTATTTTTGGCTACACCTTC.